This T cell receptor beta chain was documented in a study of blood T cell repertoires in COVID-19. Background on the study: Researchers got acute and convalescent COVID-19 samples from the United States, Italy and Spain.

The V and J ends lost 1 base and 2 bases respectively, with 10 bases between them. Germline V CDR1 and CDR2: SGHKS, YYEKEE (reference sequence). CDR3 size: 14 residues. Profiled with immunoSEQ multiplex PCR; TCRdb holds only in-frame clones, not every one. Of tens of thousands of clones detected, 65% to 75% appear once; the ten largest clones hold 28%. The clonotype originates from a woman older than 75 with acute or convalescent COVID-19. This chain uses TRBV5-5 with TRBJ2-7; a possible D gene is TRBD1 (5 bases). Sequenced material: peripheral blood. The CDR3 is CASSLSPQAYEQYF. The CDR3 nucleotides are TGTGCCAGCAGCTTGTCCCCACAGGCCTACGAGCAGTACTTC.